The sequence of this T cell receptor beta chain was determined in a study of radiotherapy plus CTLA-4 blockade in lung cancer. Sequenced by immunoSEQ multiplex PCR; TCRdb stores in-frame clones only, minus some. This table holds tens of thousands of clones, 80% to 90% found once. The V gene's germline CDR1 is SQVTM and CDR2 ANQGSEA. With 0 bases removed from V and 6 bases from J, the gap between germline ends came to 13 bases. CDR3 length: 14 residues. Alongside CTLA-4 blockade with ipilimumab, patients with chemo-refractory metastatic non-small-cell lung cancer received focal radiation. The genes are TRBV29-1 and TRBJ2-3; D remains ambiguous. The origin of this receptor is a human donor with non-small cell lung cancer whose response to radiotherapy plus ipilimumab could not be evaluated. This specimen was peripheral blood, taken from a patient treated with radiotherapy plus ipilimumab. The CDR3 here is CSVEEGPTPDTQYF. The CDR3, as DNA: TGCAGCGTTGAAGAGGGCCCCACACCTGATACGCAGTATTTT.